A selection of T cell receptor beta chains follows, all from one sample in a study of cytomegalovirus exposure and HLA in healthy donors. The method was immunoSEQ multiplex PCR; TCRdb's version includes in-frame clones alone and lacks a portion of them. The sample totals around 120,000 clones. The sequencing input was PBMCs. These receptors were taken from a man in his late teens or twenties in good health and CMV-seronegative. Both conserved end residues are part of each CDR3. D genes are given only for firm matches.

V gene,J gene,D gene,CDR3 length,CDR3 DNA,CDR3 protein
TRBV18,TRBJ2-7,TRBD1,15,TGTGCCAGCTCAGACCCCGGGACAGGGGCTAACGAGCAGTACTTC,CASSDPGTGANEQYF
TRBV11-2,TRBJ1-4,TRBD1,13,TGTGCCAGCAGAGGGACAGCCGATGAAAAACTGTTTTTT,CASRGTADEKLFF
TRBV7-8,TRBJ1-6,NA,15,TGTGCCAGCAGCTTAGTAGACAGCGATAATTCACCCCTCCACTTT,CASSLVDSDNSPLHF
TRBV15,TRBJ1-1,NA,13,TGTGCCACCGCGGACAGTATGAACACTGAAGCTTTCTTT,CATADSMNTEAFF
TRBV18,TRBJ2-7,NA,13,TGTGCCAGCTCACCGAACACAGGGAACGAGCAGTACTTC,CASSPNTGNEQYF
TRBV15,TRBJ2-1,TRBD1,17,TGTGCCACCAGCGGGGGACCGTGGGGACAGGGTTACAATGAGCAGTTCTTC,CATSGGPWGQGYNEQFF
TRBV7-6,TRBJ1-4,NA,15,TGTGCCAGCAGCTTAGCAGAGGGATCCGGCGAAAAACTGTTTTTT,CASSLAEGSGEKLFF
TRBV5-6,TRBJ1-2,NA,13,TGTGCCAGCAGCTTGGCCCAGGGTCAAGGCTACACCTTC,CASSLAQGQGYTF
TRBV19,TRBJ1-4,NA,14,TGTGCCAGTACCTCCAGGCAGACTAATGAAAAACTGTTTTTT,CASTSRQTNEKLFF
TRBV9,TRBJ2-7,TRBD2,14,TGTGCCAGCAGCGTTACTAGCGGCGCCTACGAGCAGTACTTC,CASSVTSGAYEQYF
TRBV7-2,TRBJ2-7,NA,14,TGTGCCAGCAGCTCGGGGACGGGACACCTCGAGCAGTACTTC,CASSSGTGHLEQYF
TRBV7-6,TRBJ2-2,NA,16,TGTGCCAGCAGCCCGGGTCCTAGCGTAGGCACCGGGGAGCTGTTTTTT,CASSPGPSVGTGELFF
TRBV6-1,TRBJ2-7,NA,11,TGTGCCAGCACGCGGGGCTACGAGCAGTACTTC,CASTRGYEQYF
TRBV18,TRBJ1-3,NA,16,TGTGCCAGCTCACCATCTCAGGGGCGCTCTGGAAACACCATATATTTT,CASSPSQGRSGNTIYF
TRBV6-6,TRBJ1-1,NA,13,TGTGCCAGCACCCGCGAAAAAGAAGATGAAGCTTTCTTT,CASTREKEDEAFF
TRBV7-9,TRBJ1-3,TRBD1,14,TGTGCCAGCAGTACAGGGGTAACTGGAAACACCATATATTTT,CASSTGVTGNTIYF
TRBV15,TRBJ1-4,TRBD1,15,TGTGCCACCAGCAGACTGGGGACAGGGGGTGAAAAACTGTTTTTT,CATSRLGTGGEKLFF
TRBV6-1,TRBJ1-4,TRBD1,18,TGTGCCAGCAGTGGGGGGGACAGGCAACCTCGAATTAATGAAAAACTGTTTTTT,CASSGGDRQPRINEKLFF
TRBV14,TRBJ2-3,NA,14,TGTGCCAGCAGCCGGAGGGGCTTTACAGATACGCAGTATTTT,CASSRRGFTDTQYF
TRBV6-6,TRBJ1-1,NA,13,TGTGCCAGCAGCTTCCTTGGGCCAGCCGAAGCTTTCTTT,CASSFLGPAEAFF
TRBV15,TRBJ2-6,NA,16,TGTGCCACCAGCAGAGAGAGAAACTCTGGGGCCAACGTCCTGACTTTC,CATSRERNSGANVLTF
TRBV6-6,TRBJ1-2,TRBD1,12,TGTGCCAGCAGTATTCCCCAGGGGGCGCGGATCTTC,CASSIPQGARIF
TRBV7-9,TRBJ2-2,NA,11,TGTGCCAGCAGCTTTGAGGGGGAGCTGTTTTTT,CASSFEGELFF
TRBV2,TRBJ2-7,NA,16,TGTGCCAGCAGTGAAGCGCTTCGCCGGACTCTCTACGAGCAGTACTTC,CASSEALRRTLYEQYF
TRBV10-3,TRBJ1-3,NA,12,TGTGCCATCAGTGCCAGTGGAAACACCATATATTTT,CAISASGNTIYF
TRBV5-4,TRBJ1-5,NA,15,TGTGCCAGCAGTTTGGGCCCCTTAGGCAATCAGCCCCAGCATTTT,CASSLGPLGNQPQHF
TRBV9,TRBJ2-6,NA,18,TGTGCCAGCAGCGCTAGGGGGGACTACCTCTCCGGGGCCAACGTCCTGACTTTC,CASSARGDYLSGANVLTF
TRBV9,TRBJ2-2,TRBD2,15,TGTGCCAGCAGCCCCCGTCCGGGAGGAACCGGGGAGCTGTTTTTT,CASSPRPGGTGELFF
TRBV5-6,TRBJ1-1,NA,12,TGTGCCAGCAGCTTGAGAGGAACTGAAGCTTTCTTT,CASSLRGTEAFF
TRBV14,TRBJ2-7,TRBD1,15,TGTGCCAGCAGCCACCCCAGGGACAGTACTTACGAGCAGTACTTC,CASSHPRDSTYEQYF